This TCR beta chain was recorded in a study of T cells in tuberculosis. Described time point: new active TB diagnosis, blood taken before or within 7 days of starting treatment. The repertoire was sequenced with immunoSEQ multiplex PCR; TCRdb's copy has only in-frame clones and lacks some. The sample carries about 49,000 clones, nearly 95% recorded once. This clone was seen just once. The CDR3 is 15 amino acids. V was clipped by 0 bases and J by 8 bases, with 16 bases between them. CDR1 is SGDLS, CDR2 YYNGEE, per germline. This chain joins TRBV9 and TRBJ2-3, with a tentative D call TRBD1 (8 bases). The specimen comprised PBMCs, sampled at tuberculosis diagnosis. The receptor was derived from an adult with tuberculosis. CDR3 sequence: CASSVEPNRGGTQYF. The CDR3 DNA reads TGTGCCAGCAGCGTAGAACCGAACAGGGGGGGTACGCAGTATTTT.